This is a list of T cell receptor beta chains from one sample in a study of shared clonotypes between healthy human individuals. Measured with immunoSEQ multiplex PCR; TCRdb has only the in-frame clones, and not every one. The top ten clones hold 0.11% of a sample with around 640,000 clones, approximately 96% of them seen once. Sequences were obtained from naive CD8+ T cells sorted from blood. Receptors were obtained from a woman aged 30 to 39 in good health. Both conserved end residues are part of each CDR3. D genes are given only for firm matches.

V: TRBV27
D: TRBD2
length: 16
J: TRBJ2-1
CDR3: CASSLLAGELYNEQFF

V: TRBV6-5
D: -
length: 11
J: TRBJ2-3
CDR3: CASSYKDTQYF

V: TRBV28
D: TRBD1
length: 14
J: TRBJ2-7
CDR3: CASSSTGGFYEQYF

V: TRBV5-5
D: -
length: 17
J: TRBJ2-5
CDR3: CASSLTHPPRLAGTQYF

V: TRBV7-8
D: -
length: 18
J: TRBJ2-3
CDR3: CASSLVMIGASVTDTQYF

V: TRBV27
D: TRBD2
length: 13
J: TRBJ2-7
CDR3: CASSIAGGGEQYF

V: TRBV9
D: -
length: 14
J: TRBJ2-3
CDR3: CASSVGGSTDTQYF

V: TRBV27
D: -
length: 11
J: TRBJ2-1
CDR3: CASIRPNEQFF

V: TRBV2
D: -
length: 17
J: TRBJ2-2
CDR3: CASSEARWEDRTGELFF

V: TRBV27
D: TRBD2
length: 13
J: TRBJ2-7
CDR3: CATGGEGSYEQYF

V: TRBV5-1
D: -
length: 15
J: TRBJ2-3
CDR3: CASSLKAGGTDTQYF

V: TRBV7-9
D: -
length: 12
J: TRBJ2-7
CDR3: CASSLTSWEQYF

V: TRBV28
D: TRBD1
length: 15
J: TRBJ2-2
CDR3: CASSSWTGITGELFF

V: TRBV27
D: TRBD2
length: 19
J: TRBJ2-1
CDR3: CASSPGLAGAFGSYNEQFF

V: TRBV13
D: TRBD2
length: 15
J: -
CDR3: CASSLVTSGSYEQYF

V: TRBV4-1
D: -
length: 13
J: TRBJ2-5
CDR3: CASSQEKSVGQYF

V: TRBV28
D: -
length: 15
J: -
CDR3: CASNRRGPYSYEQYF

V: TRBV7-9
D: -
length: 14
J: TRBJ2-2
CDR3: CASKEHPGAGELFF

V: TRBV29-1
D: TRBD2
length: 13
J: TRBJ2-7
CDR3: CSVEEREGYEQYF

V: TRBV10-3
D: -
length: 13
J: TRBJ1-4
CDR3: CAISESVDWGLFF

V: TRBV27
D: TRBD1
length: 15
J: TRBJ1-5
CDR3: CASSPGTGYHQPQHF

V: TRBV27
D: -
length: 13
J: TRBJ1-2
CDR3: CASTSGEGPGYTF

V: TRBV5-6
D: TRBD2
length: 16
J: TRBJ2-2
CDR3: CASSLGLAGSTGELFF

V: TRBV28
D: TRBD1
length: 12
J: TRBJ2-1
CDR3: CASGDRGDEQFF

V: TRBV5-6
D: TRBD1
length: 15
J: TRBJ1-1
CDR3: CASSGDREMNTEAFF

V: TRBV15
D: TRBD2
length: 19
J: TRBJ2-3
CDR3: CATSRGPTLAGGKLGTQYF

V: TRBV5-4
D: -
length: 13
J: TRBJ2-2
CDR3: CASRDYNTGELFF

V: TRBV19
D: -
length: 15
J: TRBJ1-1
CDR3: CASSIEAGPSNEAFF

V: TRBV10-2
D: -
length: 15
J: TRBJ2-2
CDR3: CASRTGTTNTGELFF

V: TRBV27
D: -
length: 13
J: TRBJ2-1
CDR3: CASTRSSYNEQFF

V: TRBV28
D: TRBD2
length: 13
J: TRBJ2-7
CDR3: CASSGLGSYEQYF

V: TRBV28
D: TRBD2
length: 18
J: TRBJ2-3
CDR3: CASSPGLAGNLRTDTQYF

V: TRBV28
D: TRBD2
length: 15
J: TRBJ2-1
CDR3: CASSFILAEDNEQFF

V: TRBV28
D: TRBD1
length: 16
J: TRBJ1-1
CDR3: CASSLTEGARNTEAFF

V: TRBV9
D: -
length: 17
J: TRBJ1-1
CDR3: CASSVAAGVVRHTEAFF

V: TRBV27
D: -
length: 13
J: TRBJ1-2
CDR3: CASALTGVSGYTF

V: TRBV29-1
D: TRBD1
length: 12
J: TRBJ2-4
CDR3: CSAGQGKNIQYF

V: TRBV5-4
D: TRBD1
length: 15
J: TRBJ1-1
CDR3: CASSMDRASNTEAFF

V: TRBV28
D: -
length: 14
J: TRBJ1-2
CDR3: CASSQNRVNYGYTF

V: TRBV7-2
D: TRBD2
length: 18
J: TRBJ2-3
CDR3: CASSLGPPAGAVTDTQYF

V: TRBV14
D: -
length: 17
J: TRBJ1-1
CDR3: CASSQGSVGVMNTEAFF

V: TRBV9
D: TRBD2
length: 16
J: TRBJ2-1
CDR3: CASSVSGSPSYNEQFF

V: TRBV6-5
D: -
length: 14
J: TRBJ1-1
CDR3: CASSWGTGRSEAFF

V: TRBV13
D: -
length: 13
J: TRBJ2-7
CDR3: CASSFGSSYEQYF

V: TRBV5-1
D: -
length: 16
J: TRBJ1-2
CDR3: CASSNTQGLLMNGYTF

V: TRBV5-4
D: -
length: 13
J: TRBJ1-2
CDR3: CASSFSGAGGYTF

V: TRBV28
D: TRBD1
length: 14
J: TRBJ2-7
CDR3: CASSLGQGGYEQYF

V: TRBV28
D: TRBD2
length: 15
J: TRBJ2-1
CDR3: CASSLEAGGDDEQFF

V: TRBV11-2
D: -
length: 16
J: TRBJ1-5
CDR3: CASSLDLGANRQPQHF

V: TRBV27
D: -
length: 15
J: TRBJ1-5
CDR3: CASSLSSAGNQPQHF

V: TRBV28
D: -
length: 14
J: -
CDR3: CASSFSVGSYEQYF

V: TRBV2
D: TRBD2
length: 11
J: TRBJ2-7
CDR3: CASFGGYEQYF

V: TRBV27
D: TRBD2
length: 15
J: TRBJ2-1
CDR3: CASGLIAGAYNEQFF

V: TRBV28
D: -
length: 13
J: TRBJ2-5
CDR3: CASRPRARETQYF

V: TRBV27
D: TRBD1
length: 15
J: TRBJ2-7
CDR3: CASSVEPGQSYEQYF

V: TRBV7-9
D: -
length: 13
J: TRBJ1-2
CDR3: CASSLVGEAGYTF

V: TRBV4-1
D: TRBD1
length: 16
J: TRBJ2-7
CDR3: CASSQASRDRGAEQYF